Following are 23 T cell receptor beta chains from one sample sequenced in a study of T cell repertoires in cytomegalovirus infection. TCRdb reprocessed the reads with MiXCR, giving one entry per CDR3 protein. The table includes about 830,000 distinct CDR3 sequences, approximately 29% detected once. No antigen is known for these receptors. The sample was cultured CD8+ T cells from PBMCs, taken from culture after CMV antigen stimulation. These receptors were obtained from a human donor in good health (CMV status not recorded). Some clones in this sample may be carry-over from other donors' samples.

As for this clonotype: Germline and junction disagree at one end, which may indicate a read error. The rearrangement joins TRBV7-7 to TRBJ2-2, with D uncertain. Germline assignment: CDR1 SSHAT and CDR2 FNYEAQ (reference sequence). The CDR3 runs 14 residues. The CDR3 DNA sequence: TGTGCTAGCAGCTTAGCTGACCAGCCCGGGGAGCTGTTTTTT. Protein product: CASSLADQPGELFF.

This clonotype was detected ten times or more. CDR3 DNA sequence: TGTGCCAGCAGATCGGGGAACTATAATTCACCCCTCCACTTT. It specifies CASRSGNYNSPLHF. This chain uses TRBV6-5 with TRBJ1-6, with no clear D. Germline CDR1 reads MNHEY; CDR2 reads SVGAGI. The CDR3 has 14 residues. Trimming stripped 6 bases from V and 3 bases from J, with 9 bases between.

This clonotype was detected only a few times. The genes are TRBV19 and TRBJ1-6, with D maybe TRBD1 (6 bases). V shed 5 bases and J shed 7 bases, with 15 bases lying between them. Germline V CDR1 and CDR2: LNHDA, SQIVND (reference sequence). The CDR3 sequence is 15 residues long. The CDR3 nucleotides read TGTGCCAGTAGTGCTTACAGGGTACTCAATTCACCCCTCCACTTT. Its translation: CASSAYRVLNSPLHF.

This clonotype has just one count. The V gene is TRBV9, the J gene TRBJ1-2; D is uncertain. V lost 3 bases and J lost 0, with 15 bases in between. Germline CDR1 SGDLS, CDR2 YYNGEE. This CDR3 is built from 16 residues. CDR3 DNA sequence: TGTGCCAGCAGCGAGATACTGGACCTAGCTAACTATGGCTACACCTTC. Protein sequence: CASSEILDLANYGYTF.

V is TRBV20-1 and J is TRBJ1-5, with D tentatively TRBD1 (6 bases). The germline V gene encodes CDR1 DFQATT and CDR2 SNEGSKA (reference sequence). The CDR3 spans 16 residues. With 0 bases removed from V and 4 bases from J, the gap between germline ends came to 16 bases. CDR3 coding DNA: TGCAGTGCTAGAGACCCGGACCTCAGGGGAAATCAGCCCCAGCATTTT. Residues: CSARDPDLRGNQPQHF.

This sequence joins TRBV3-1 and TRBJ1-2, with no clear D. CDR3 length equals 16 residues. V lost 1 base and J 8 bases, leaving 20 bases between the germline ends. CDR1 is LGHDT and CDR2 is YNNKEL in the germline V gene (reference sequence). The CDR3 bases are TGTGCCAGCAGCCAAGTTATGGCAGGCTCTCCTAGGGGCTACACCTTC. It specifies CASSQVMAGSPRGYTF.

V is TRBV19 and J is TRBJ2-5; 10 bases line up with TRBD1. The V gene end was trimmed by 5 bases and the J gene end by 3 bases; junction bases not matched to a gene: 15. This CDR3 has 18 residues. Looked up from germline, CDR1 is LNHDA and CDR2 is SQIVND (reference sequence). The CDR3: CASSPGQGTRITKETQYF. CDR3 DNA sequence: TGTGCCAGTAGTCCGGGACAGGGGACAAGGATAACCAAAGAGACCCAGTACTTC. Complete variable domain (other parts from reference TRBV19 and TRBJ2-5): DGGITQSPKYLFRKEGQNVTLSCEQNLNHDAMYWYRQDPGQGLRLIYYSQIVNDFQKGDIAEGYSVSREKKESFPLTVTSAQKNPTAFYLCASSPGQGTRITKETQYFGPGTRLLVL.

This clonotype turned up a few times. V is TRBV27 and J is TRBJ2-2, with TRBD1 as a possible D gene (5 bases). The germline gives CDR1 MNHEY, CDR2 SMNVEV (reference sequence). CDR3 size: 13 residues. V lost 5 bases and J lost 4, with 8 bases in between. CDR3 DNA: TGTGCCAGCAGTCAGGGTTTCACCGGGGAGCTGTTTTTT. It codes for CASSQGFTGELFF.

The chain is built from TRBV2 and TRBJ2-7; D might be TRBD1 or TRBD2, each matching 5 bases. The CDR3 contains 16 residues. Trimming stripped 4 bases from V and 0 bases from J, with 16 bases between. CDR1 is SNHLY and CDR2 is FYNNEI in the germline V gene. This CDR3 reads CASSGGIGTVSYEQYF. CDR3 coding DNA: TGTGCCAGCAGTGGGGGGATTGGTACGGTCTCCTACGAGCAGTACTTC. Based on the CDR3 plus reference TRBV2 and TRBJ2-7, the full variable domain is EPEVTQTPSHQVTQMGQEVILRCVPISNHLYFYWYRQILGQKVEFLVSFYNNEISEKSEIFDDQFSVERPDGSNFTLKIRSTKLEDSAMYFCASSGGIGTVSYEQYFGPGTRLTVT.

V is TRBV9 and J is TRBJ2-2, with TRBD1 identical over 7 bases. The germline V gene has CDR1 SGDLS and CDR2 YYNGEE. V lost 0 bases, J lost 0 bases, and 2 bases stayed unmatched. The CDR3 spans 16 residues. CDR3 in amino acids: CASSVEGQPNTGELFF. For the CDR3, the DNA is TGTGCCAGCAGCGTAGAGGGACAGCCGAACACCGGGGAGCTGTTTTTT.

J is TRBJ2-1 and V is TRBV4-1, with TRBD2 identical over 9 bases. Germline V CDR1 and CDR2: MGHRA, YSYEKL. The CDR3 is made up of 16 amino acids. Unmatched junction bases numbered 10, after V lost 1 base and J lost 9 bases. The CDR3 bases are TGCGCCAGCAGCCAAGTGGCGGGGGGGCGAGTAGGTGAGCAGTTCTTC. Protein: CASSQVAGGRVGEQFF.

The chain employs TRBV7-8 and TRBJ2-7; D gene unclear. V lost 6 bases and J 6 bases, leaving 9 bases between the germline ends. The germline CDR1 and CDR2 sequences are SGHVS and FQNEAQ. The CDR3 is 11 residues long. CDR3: CASSVFVEQYF. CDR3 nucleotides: TGTGCCAGCAGTGTGTTCGTCGAGCAGTACTTC. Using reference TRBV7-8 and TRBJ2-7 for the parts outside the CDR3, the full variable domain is GAGVSQSPRYKVAKRGQDVALRCDPISGHVSLFWYQQALGQGPEFLTYFQNEAQLDKSGLPSDRFFAERPEGSVSTLKIQRTQQEDSAVYLCASSVFVEQYFGPGTRLTVT.

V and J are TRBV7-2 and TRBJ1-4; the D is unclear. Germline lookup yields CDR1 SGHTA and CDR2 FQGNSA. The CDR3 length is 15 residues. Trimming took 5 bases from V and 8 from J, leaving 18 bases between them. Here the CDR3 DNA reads TGTGCCAGCAGCCCCTCGTGGAGGGTGGTCGAAAAACTGTTTTTT. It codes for CASSPSWRVVEKLFF. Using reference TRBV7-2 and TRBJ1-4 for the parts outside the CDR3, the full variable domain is GAGVSQSPSNKVTEKGKDVELRCDPISGHTALYWYRQSLGQGLEFLIYFQGNSAPDKSGLPSDRFSAERTGGSVSTLTIQRTQQEDSAVYLCASSPSWRVVEKLFFGSGTQLSVL.

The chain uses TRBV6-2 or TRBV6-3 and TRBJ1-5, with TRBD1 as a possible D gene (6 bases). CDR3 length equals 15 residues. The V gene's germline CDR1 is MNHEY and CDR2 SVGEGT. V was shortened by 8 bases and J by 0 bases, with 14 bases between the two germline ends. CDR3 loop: CASVTGPHSNQPQHF. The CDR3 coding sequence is TGTGCCAGCGTGACAGGCCCTCATAGCAATCAGCCCCAGCATTTT.

The CDR3 DNA sequence: TGTGCCACCAGCAGAACCAAAGCGGGGTTTTCCTACAATGAGCAGTTCTTC. Residues: CATSRTKAGFSYNEQFF. V and J are TRBV15 and TRBJ2-1; 7 nucleotides match TRBD2. The V gene's germline CDR1 is LNHNV and CDR2 YYDKDF (reference sequence). V lost 2 bases, J lost 1 base, and 8 bases stayed unmatched. The CDR3 runs to 17 residues.

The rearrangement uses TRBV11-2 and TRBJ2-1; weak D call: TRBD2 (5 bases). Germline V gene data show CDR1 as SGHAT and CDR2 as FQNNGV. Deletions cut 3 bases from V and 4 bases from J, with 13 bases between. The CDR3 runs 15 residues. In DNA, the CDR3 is TGTGCCAGCAGCTTCCCTGGAGCGGATTACAATGAGCAGTTCTTC. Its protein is CASSFPGADYNEQFF.

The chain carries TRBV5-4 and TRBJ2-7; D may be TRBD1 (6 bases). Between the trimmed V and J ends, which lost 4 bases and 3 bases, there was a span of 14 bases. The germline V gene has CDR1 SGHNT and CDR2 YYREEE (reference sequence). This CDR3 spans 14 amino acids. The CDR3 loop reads CASSKDRRNYEQYV. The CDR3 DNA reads TGTGCCAGCAGCAAAGACAGGAGAAACTACGAGCAGTACGTC.

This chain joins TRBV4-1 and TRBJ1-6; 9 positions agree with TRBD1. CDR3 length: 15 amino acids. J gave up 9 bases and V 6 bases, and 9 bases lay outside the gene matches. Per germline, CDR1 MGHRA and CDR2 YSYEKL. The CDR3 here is CASSPGTGPSSPLHF. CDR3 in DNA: TGCGCCAGCAGTCCCGGGACAGGGCCTTCTTCACCCCTCCACTTT.

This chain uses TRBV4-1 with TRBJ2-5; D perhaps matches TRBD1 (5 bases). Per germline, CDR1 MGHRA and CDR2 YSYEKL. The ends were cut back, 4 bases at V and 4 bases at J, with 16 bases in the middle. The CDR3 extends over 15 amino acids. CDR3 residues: CASSLGVMGSETQYF. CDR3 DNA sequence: TGCGCCAGCAGCCTAGGGGTGATGGGATCAGAGACCCAGTACTTC.

CDR3 region: CASRTAGEGETQYF. In DNA form, the CDR3 reads TGTGCCAGCAGGACAGCGGGGGAAGGAGAGACCCAGTACTTC. The J gene is TRBJ2-5, the V gene TRBV7-6; 8 bases match TRBD2. Germline V gene sequence: CDR1 SGHVS, CDR2 FNYEAQ. V lost 6 bases to trimming and J lost 4 bases; unmatched junction nucleotides: 7. CDR3 length: 14 residues.

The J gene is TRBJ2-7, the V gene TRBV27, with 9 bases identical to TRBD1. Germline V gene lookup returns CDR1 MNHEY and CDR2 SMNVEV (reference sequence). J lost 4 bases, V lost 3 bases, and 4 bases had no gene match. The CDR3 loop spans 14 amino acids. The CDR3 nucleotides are TGTGCCAGCAGTTTGACAGGGGGGAGGTACGAGCAGTACGTC. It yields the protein CASSLTGGRYEQYV.

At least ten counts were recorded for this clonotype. CDR3 sequence (DNA): TGTGCCAGCAGTGTGAAGGCGAGCTCCTACAATGAGCAGTTCTTC. Translating gives CASSVKASSYNEQFF. The chain joins TRBV28 to TRBJ2-1; D remains unclear. V gave up 5 bases and J gave up 0 bases, with 11 bases separating them. The CDR3 runs 15 residues. Germline CDR1 and CDR2: MDHEN and SYDVKM.

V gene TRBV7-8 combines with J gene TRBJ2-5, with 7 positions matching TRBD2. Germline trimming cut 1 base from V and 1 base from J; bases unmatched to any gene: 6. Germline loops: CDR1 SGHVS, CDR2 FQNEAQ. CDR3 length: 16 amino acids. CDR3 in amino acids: CASSLEVGRLQETQYF. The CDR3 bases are TGTGCCAGCAGCTTAGAAGTCGGGAGGCTCCAAGAGACCCAGTACTTC.